This T cell receptor (beta chain) comes out of a study of T cell repertoires in cytomegalovirus infection. TCRdb reprocessed the reads with MiXCR, giving one entry per CDR3 protein. This table has 200,000 to 300,000 distinct CDR3 sequences, around 9% appearing once. Trimming removed 3 bases at V and 2 bases at J, with 14 bases between. CDR1 and CDR2 from the germline V gene are DFQATT and SNEGSKA (reference sequence). There are 15 residues in the CDR3. This clonotype has ten or more counts. The chain is built from TRBV20-1 and TRBJ1-5; D is perhaps TRBD1 (5 bases). The sample was PBMCs. The clonotype originates from a human donor in good health (CMV status not recorded). Some clones in this sample may be carry-over from other donors' samples. The CDR3 loop is CSASIIGAGNQPQHF. DNA for the CDR3: TGCAGTGCTAGTATCATCGGGGCGGGCAATCAGCCCCAGCATTTT.